Below, 32 T cell receptor beta chains from the same sample are listed, as sequenced in a study of human T cells and chemical hapten exposure. TCRdb redid the calling of the RACE reads with MiXCR, one entry per CDR3 protein. The sample carries tens of thousands of distinct CDR3 sequences, about 10% recorded once. The time point denotes: pre-sensitization, week 0. Specified treatment: therapeutic diphenylcyclopropenone sensitization with weekly scalp DPC. The specimen comprised whole blood, sampled in connection with sensitization to the hapten diphenylcyclopropenone (DPC). The receptors derive from a young man with alopecia areata. Some clones in this sample may be carry-over from other donors' samples.

This clonotype showed up many times. The chain combines TRBV12-3 or TRBV12-4 with TRBJ1-5; 8 positions match TRBD1. The J segment lost 0 bases and the V segment lost 6 bases, leaving 13 bases of the junction unmatched. The CDR3 extends over 18 amino acids. CDR3 sequence reads: CASRVGGRGLNSNQPQHF. The CDR3 coding sequence is TGTGCCAGCAGGGTTGGGGGCAGGGGGCTGAATAGCAATCAGCCCCAGCATTTT.

At least ten counts were recorded for this clonotype. The rearrangement joins TRBV24-1 to TRBJ2-5; D remains unclear. The germline V and J ends were trimmed by 2 bases and 4 bases, with 25 bases remaining between them. Germline CDR1 is KGHDR and CDR2 is SFDVKD. The CDR3 sequence is 19 residues long. The DNA for the CDR3 is TGTGCCACCAGTGATTCTTACCTAACTGACCCGAGTATTCGAGAGACCCAGTACTTC. It encodes CATSDSYLTDPSIRETQYF.

With respect to this clonotype: Given a much more abundant clone one base away, this may be a read error. V usage is TRBV7-3 and J usage is TRBJ2-3; no clear D gene. The CDR3 totals 15 residues. The V end was cut by 5 bases, the J end by 4 bases, with 16 bases between. Germline lookup yields CDR1 SGHTA and CDR2 FQGTGA. The CDR3 is CASSLDGLPSDTQYF. CDR3 nucleotides: TGTGCCAGCAGCCTCGATGGGTTGCCGTCAGATACGCAGTATTTT.

Only a few counts were recorded for this clonotype. The chain joins TRBV6-2 or TRBV6-3 to TRBJ2-3, with D uncertain. CDR1 is MNHEY and CDR2 is SVGEGT in the germline V gene. CDR3 length equals 13 residues. V lost 2 bases to trimming and J lost 2 bases, with 5 bases between them. The CDR3 region has the DNA TGTGCCAGCAGTTACGAACACACAGATACGCAGTATTTT. It yields the protein CASSYEHTDTQYF.

The rearrangement joins TRBV19 to TRBJ1-5; unclear D gene. CDR3 length: 15 amino acids. Germline V gives CDR1 LNHDA, CDR2 SQIVND (reference sequence). V was trimmed by 1 base and J by 6 bases, leaving 13 bases between them. The CDR3: CASSIGESLRQPQHF. CDR3 sequence (DNA): TGTGCCAGTAGTATAGGGGAAAGTCTACGTCAGCCCCAGCATTTT. Full variable domain (rest looked up from reference TRBV19 and TRBJ1-5): DGGITQSPKYLFRKEGQNVTLSCEQNLNHDAMYWYRQDPGQGLRLIYYSQIVNDFQKGDIAEGYSVSREKKESFPLTVTSAQKNPTAFYLCASSIGESLRQPQHFGDGTRLSIL.

The chain combines TRBV4-2 with TRBJ2-2, with TRBD1 matching 7 bases. The V and J ends lost 6 bases and 4 bases, in that order; junction bases with no gene match: 8. Germline V gene sequence: CDR1 LGHNA, CDR2 YNFKEQ. CDR3 length equals 15 residues. The CDR3 DNA reads TGTGCCAGCAGAGAGAGGGGGCTGGTCACCGGGGAGCTGTTTTTT. Translated, it gives CASRERGLVTGELFF.

This clonotype has a count of ten or more. The rearrangement links TRBV5-1 to TRBJ2-3; 7 bases are a match to TRBD2. V lost 7 bases, J lost 1 base, and 3 bases stayed unmatched. This CDR3 is built from 13 residues. Germline V gene lookup returns CDR1 SGHRS and CDR2 YFSETQ. CDR3 DNA sequence: TGCGCCAGCGCTAGCGGACGCACAGATACGCAGTATTTT. Translated, it gives CASASGRTDTQYF. The whole variable domain, remainder taken from reference TRBV5-1 and TRBJ2-3, is KAGVTQTPRYLIKTRGQQVTLSCSPISGHRSVSWYQQTPGQGLQFLFEYFSETQRNKGNFPGRFSGRQFSNSRSEMNVSTLELGDSALYLCASASGRTDTQYFGPGTRLTVL.

This clonotype was seen repeatedly, ten times or more. V and J are TRBV3-1 and TRBJ1-6; 7 bases line up with TRBD1. Germline trimming cut 4 bases from V and 9 bases from J; bases unmatched to any gene: 9. This CDR3 is 15 amino acids long. Germline V gene data show CDR1 as LGHDT and CDR2 as YNNKEL (reference sequence). The CDR3 DNA reads TGTGCCAGCAGCCCCCCACAGGGGTTGGGTTCACCCCTCCACTTT. Amino acids: CASSPPQGLGSPLHF.

By share, this clonotype ranks as medium-sized. Germline and junction disagree at one end, which may indicate a read error. This rearrangement joins TRBV20-1 to TRBJ2-1, with TRBD2 matching over 7 bases. The CDR3 is made up of 17 amino acids. Germline V lookup: CDR1 DFQATT, CDR2 SNEGSKA (reference sequence). In DNA form, the CDR3 reads TGCAGTGCCAGAGCTAACGAGCGGGAAGTTTCCTACAATGAGCAGTTCTTC. The encoded protein is CSARANEREVSYNEQFF.

This clonotype was seen only a few times. The J gene is TRBJ1-2, the V gene TRBV20-1; possibly TRBD1 for D (5 bases). The CDR3 is 14 residues long. The V end was cut by 0 bases, the J end by 4 bases, with 12 bases between. The germline gives CDR1 DFQATT, CDR2 SNEGSKA (reference sequence). The CDR3 region has the DNA TGCAGTGCTAGAGATTGGCAGGGAGGCTATGGCTACACCTTC. The encoded protein is CSARDWQGGYGYTF.

This clonotype was observed a handful of times. The chain is built from TRBV9 and TRBJ1-6, with D unresolved. V was cut by 3 bases and J by 9 bases, with 10 bases left in between. The CDR3 contains 13 residues. Germline CDR1 SGDLS, CDR2 YYNGEE. CDR3 coding DNA: TGTGCCAGCAGCGAGACCCGGGCTTCACCCCTCCACTTT. Translation: CASSETRASPLHF.

In its sample, this clonotype was seen many times. This chain uses TRBV11-2 with TRBJ2-7; possibly TRBD1 for D (6 bases). The CDR3 consists of 14 residues. V dropped 2 bases and J dropped 6 bases, with 14 bases sitting between them. Germline CDR1 SGHAT, CDR2 FQNNGV. CDR3 region: CASSLIAGVGEQYF. The CDR3 DNA is TGTGCCAGCAGCTTAATAGCAGGGGTCGGCGAGCAGTACTTC.

This clonotype showed up many times. The V call is TRBV3-1, the J call TRBJ2-1, with 7 bases aligning to TRBD1. V lost 4 bases, J lost 0 bases, and 6 bases stayed unmatched. The V gene's germline CDR1 is LGHDT and CDR2 YNNKEL (reference sequence). The CDR3 is 16 amino acids. CDR3 in DNA: TGTGCCAGCAGCCCAGGGGGACCAAGCTCCTACAATGAGCAGTTCTTC. It encodes CASSPGGPSSYNEQFF.

The sample holds many counts of this clonotype. As DNA, the CDR3 is TGTGCCAGCAGTTCTGACAGGAACTATGGCTACACCTTC. Translation: CASSSDRNYGYTF. The chain couples TRBV12-3 or TRBV12-4 to TRBJ1-2, with D possibly matching TRBD1 (6 bases). Trimming took 4 bases from V and 2 from J, leaving 8 bases between them. The CDR3 contains 13 residues.

A few counts support this clonotype. As DNA, the CDR3 is TGCAGTGCTAGGTACAGGGCGAACACCGGGGAGCTGTTTTTT. This codes for CSARYRANTGELFF. The rearrangement joins TRBV20-1 to TRBJ2-2, with a possible D match to TRBD1 (6 bases). Germline V CDR1 and CDR2: DFQATT, SNEGSKA (reference sequence). The CDR3 consists of 14 residues. Trimming shortened V by 3 bases and J by 0 bases, and 8 bases separated the two germline ends.

V usage is TRBV5-4 and J usage is TRBJ2-5, with a possible D match to TRBD2 (6 bases). Germline values: CDR1 SGHNT, CDR2 YYREEE (reference sequence). V was pared by 4 bases and J by 4 bases, with 17 bases between. The CDR3 extends over 15 amino acids. CDR3 DNA sequence: TGTGCCAGCAGCGGGACCGGGACTTTATTAGAGACCCAGTACTTC. This encodes CASSGTGTLLETQYF.

CDR3 coding DNA: TGTGCCAGCAGCTTGATAGAGGGAGTACCAGGACAGGGGATAAGAGAGACCCAGTACTTC. Amino acids: CASSLIEGVPGQGIRETQYF. The J gene is TRBJ2-5, the V gene TRBV11-3, with 9 positions matching TRBD1. The CDR3 is 20 residues long. Trimming removed 3 bases from V and 4 bases from J; junction bases left unmatched: 21. Germline CDR1 is SGHNT and CDR2 is YENEEA.

The sample holds many counts of this clonotype. The CDR3 reads CASSQGQGSPTDTQYF. CDR3 in DNA: TGTGCCAGCAGCCAGGGACAGGGCTCTCCCACAGATACGCAGTATTTT. The V gene is TRBV3-1, the J gene TRBJ2-3, with TRBD1 matching 9 bases. Trimming removed 3 bases from V and 2 bases from J; junction bases left unmatched: 6. Looked up from germline, CDR1 is LGHDT and CDR2 is YNNKEL (reference sequence). This CDR3 has 16 amino acids.

DNA for the CDR3: TGTGCCAGCAGTCCAACTACGCCTAATCAGCCCCAGCATTTT. Translation: CASSPTTPNQPQHF. The J gene is TRBJ1-5, the V gene TRBV12-3 or TRBV12-4; D call uncertain. V lost 5 bases to trimming and J lost 4 bases, with 12 bases between them. The CDR3 consists of 14 residues.

This clonotype was recorded many times. V is TRBV5-1 and J is TRBJ1-1; D gene ambiguous. Trimming removed 4 bases from V and 4 bases from J, with 8 bases in between. The CDR3 has 12 amino acids. Germline V gene sequence: CDR1 SGHRS, CDR2 YFSETQ. This CDR3 reads CASSRDPTEAFF. The DNA of the CDR3 is TGCGCCAGCAGCCGTGACCCCACTGAAGCTTTCTTT.

This clonotype has at least ten counts. The genes are TRBV20-1 and TRBJ2-7; D may correspond to TRBD1 or TRBD2 (5 bases each). From germline, CDR1 is DFQATT and CDR2 SNEGSKA (reference sequence). Trimming pared 6 bases from V and 0 bases from J, leaving 21 bases between. This CDR3 has 16 amino acids. The CDR3 is CSARPKVRESSYEQYV. The CDR3 nucleotides are TGCAGTGCGAGACCCAAAGTCAGGGAGAGCTCCTACGAGCAGTACGTC.

The chain couples TRBV7-2 to TRBJ2-2, with D hard to call. The CDR3 is made up of 13 amino acids. V was trimmed by 0 bases and J by 7 bases, leaving 6 bases between them. Germline CDR1 is SGHTA and CDR2 is FQGNSA. CDR3 nucleotides: TGTGCCAGCAGCTTAGCGCCAGTCGGGGAGCTGTTTTTT. Translating gives CASSLAPVGELFF.

There are many counts of this clonotype. The rearrangement joins TRBV29-1 to TRBJ1-1, with TRBD1 matching 7 bases. The CDR3 sequence is 13 residues long. The V and J ends lost 7 bases and 0 bases, in that order; junction bases with no gene match: 5. The germline V gene has CDR1 SQVTM and CDR2 ANQGSEA. The CDR3 loop reads CSGGQSMNTEAFF. The CDR3 region has the DNA TGCAGCGGGGGACAGTCCATGAACACTGAAGCTTTCTTT.

This clonotype was seen only a few times. The V call is TRBV5-6, the J call TRBJ2-2, with D possibly being TRBD2 (5 bases). CDR3 length equals 16 residues. V was shortened by 2 bases and J by 1 base, with 12 bases between the two germline ends. Germline V gene sequence: CDR1 SGHDT, CDR2 YYEEEE. The CDR3 DNA sequence: TGTGCCAGCAGCTTCATCGGTCGGGAGAACACCGGGGAGCTGTTTTTT. Protein sequence: CASSFIGRENTGELFF.

This clonotype appeared many times. The chain joins TRBV7-6 to TRBJ2-3; the match to TRBD2 covers 7 bases. Germline CDR1 is SGHVS and CDR2 is FNYEAQ. This CDR3 is built from 18 residues. V lost 2 bases, J lost 5 bases, and 16 bases stayed unmatched. The DNA of the CDR3 is TGTGCCAGCAGCTTATTTACAAATCGGGGGACGGGAGGAGATACGCAGTATTTT. Encoded protein: CASSLFTNRGTGGDTQYF.

This chain connects TRBV11-2 to TRBJ1-4; 8 bases agree with TRBD1. Trimming took 4 bases from V and 7 from J; bases not matched to a gene: 8. CDR1 and CDR2 from the germline V gene are SGHAT and FQNNGV. CDR3 length: 15 residues. The CDR3 DNA follows: TGTGCCAGCAGCTCGTTAAAGGACAGGGTTGAAAAACTGTTTTTT. This gives the protein CASSSLKDRVEKLFF. Using reference TRBV11-2 and TRBJ1-4 for the parts outside the CDR3, the full variable domain is EAGVAQSPRYKIIEKRQSVAFWCNPISGHATLYWYQQILGQGPKLLIQFQNNGVVDDSQLPKDRFSAERLKGVDSTLKIQPAKLEDSAVYLCASSSLKDRVEKLFFGSGTQLSVL.

A remark on this clonotype: Possible read error: a much larger clone is one base away. The gene calls are TRBV9 and TRBJ1-3, with TRBD1 as a possible D gene (5 bases). Germline CDR1 is SGDLS and CDR2 is YYNGEE. CDR3 length equals 15 residues. CDR3 residues: CASSVEQGSGNSIYF. In DNA, the CDR3 is TGTGCCAGCAGCGTAGAGCAGGGCTCTGGAAACTCCATATATTTT.

This clonotype was seen repeatedly, ten times or more. This chain links TRBV9 with TRBJ2-5; 8 bases are a match to TRBD1. Germline assignment: CDR1 SGDLS and CDR2 YYNGEE. The CDR3 covers 13 residues. Unmatched junction bases numbered 2, after V lost 0 bases and J lost 7 bases. CDR3 in DNA: TGTGCCAGCAGCGTAGAACAGGGGGTGACCCAGTACTTC. Its protein is CASSVEQGVTQYF.

This clonotype was seen at least ten times. The germline gene is not matched at one end of the junction; a read error may be the cause. The chain links TRBV6-6 to TRBJ1-4; no firm D call. Germline CDR1 and CDR2: MNHNY and SVGAGI (reference sequence). The CDR3 has 12 residues. The CDR3 DNA follows: TGTGCCAGCAGTTTTCTAAATGAGAAACTGTTTTTT. Encoded protein: CASSFLNEKLFF.

The rearrangement joins TRBV20-1 to TRBJ1-6; tentatively, D is TRBD1 (5 bases). Trimming removed 3 bases at V and 0 bases at J, with 12 bases between. The CDR3 sequence is 16 residues long. Germline V CDR1 and CDR2: DFQATT, SNEGSKA (reference sequence). The DNA for the CDR3 is TGCAGTGCTAGGGTCGGGGGGATCTCCTATAATTCACCCCTCCACTTT. This translates into CSARVGGISYNSPLHF.

This clonotype occurred many times. J is TRBJ1-5 and V is TRBV3-1; no firm D call. There are 16 residues in the CDR3. Looked up from germline, CDR1 is LGHDT and CDR2 is YNNKEL (reference sequence). The ends were cut back, 3 bases at V and 0 bases at J, with 12 bases in the middle. CDR3 loop: CASSHSGAYSNQPQHF. The CDR3 region has the DNA TGTGCCAGCAGCCATTCGGGAGCATATAGCAATCAGCCCCAGCATTTT.

This clonotype was picked up many times. V is TRBV9 and J is TRBJ2-1; D uncertain. Germline V gene sequence: CDR1 SGDLS, CDR2 YYNGEE. V lost 0 bases and J 4 bases, leaving 11 bases between the germline ends. The CDR3 sequence is 15 residues long. CDR3 coding DNA: TGTGCCAGCAGCGTAGAGGGCACCGAATACAATGAGCAGTTCTTC. Its translation is CASSVEGTEYNEQFF.